The T cell receptor beta chain under discussion was sequenced for a study of early T cells in non-severe SARS-CoV-2 infection. General observations from the study: Private and CD4 specificities were missed by VDJdb matching, which favored anti-spike CD8 responses.

Germline-derived CDR1 and CDR2 are MDHEN and SYDVKM. The V end lost 7 bases, the J end lost 7 bases, and 20 bases lay between the germline ends. The CDR3 is made up of 15 amino acids. TCRdb processed the 5' RACE reads anew with MiXCR; each CDR3 protein has one entry. The sample includes about 81,000 distinct CDR3 sequences, 5.5% to 7.5% seen only once; the top ten take 7.8%. This clonotype was observed a handful of times. Its antigen is currently unknown. What was sequenced was whole blood. The receptor comes from an adult who was a healthcare worker with PCR-confirmed SARS-CoV-2 infection or an uninfected control (not recorded which). The rearrangement uses TRBV28 and TRBJ2-1; tentatively, D is TRBD2 (6 bases). CDR3 residues: CASTAGGSGLNEQFF. CDR3 DNA sequence: TGTGCCAGCACCGCCGGAGGGTCCGGGTTAAATGAGCAGTTCTTC.